A single sample gave rise to the 21 T cell receptor beta chains below, sequenced in a study of T cell repertoires in cytomegalovirus infection. MiXCR, run by TCRdb on the reads, gives a single entry per CDR3 protein. The repertoire holds roughly 100,000 distinct CDR3 sequences, with 15% to 20% as singletons. Input material: PBMCs. The receptors here all came from a human donor in good health (CMV status not recorded). Some clones in this sample may be carry-over from other donors' samples.

This clonotype was seen many times. The gene calls are TRBV7-2 and TRBJ1-2, with a weak D call TRBD1 (6 bases). CDR1 SGHTA and CDR2 FQGNSA come from the germline V gene. V gave up 1 base and J gave up 5 bases, with 14 bases separating them. The CDR3 covers 15 residues. The CDR3 sequence: CASSLEIAGTYGYTF. CDR3 nucleotide sequence: TGTGCCAGCAGCTTAGAAATAGCAGGGACATATGGCTACACCTTC.

This clonotype came up many times. The V call is TRBV20-1, the J call TRBJ1-2; 7 bases fit TRBD1. Losses at the gene ends were 5 bases for V and 5 bases for J; bases not matched to a gene: 8. The germline V gene encodes CDR1 DFQATT and CDR2 SNEGSKA (reference sequence). This CDR3 has 13 residues. The CDR3 nucleotides read TGCAGTGCTGGGGACAGTGCCGCTTATGGCTACACCTTC. This translates into CSAGDSAAYGYTF.

This clonotype was seen repeatedly, ten times or more. The chain joins TRBV7-2 to TRBJ1-2; D remains ambiguous. V lost 1 base, J lost 3 bases, and 9 bases lay in between. The CDR3 is 14 residues long. Germline values: CDR1 SGHTA, CDR2 FQGNSA. CDR3: CASSLDGVDYGYTF. The CDR3 DNA sequence: TGTGCCAGCAGCTTAGACGGGGTTGACTATGGCTACACCTTC.

The CDR3 reads CSAREAGGNQETQYF. DNA for the CDR3: TGCAGTGCTAGAGAAGCGGGGGGAAACCAAGAGACCCAGTACTTC. V usage is TRBV20-1 and J usage is TRBJ2-5; 9 nucleotides agree with TRBD2. The V and J ends lost 0 bases and 0 bases, in that order; junction bases with no gene match: 2. From germline, CDR1 is DFQATT and CDR2 SNEGSKA (reference sequence). This CDR3 is built from 15 residues.

This chain uses TRBV2 with TRBJ2-5; D not certain. CDR3 length equals 13 residues. From germline, CDR1 is SNHLY and CDR2 FYNNEI. Trimming shortened V by 7 bases and J by 2 bases, and 11 bases separated the two germline ends. In DNA, the CDR3 is TGTGCCAGCACCTTCGACTGGCAAGAGACCCAGTACTTC. As protein: CASTFDWQETQYF.

Comment on this clonotype: Just one base apart from a much larger clone, this may be a read error. This rearrangement joins TRBV12-5 to TRBJ2-7; D is undetermined. Germline V lookup: CDR1 LGHNT, CDR2 FRNRAP. CDR3 length equals 14 residues. The CDR3 region is CASGLDRSSYEQNF. CDR3 DNA: TGTGCTAGTGGTTTGGACCGGAGCTCCTACGAGCAGAACTTC.

This clonotype came up many times. The DNA of the CDR3 is TGTGCCAGCAGCCCGACCGCGACTAGCAGACCTCAAGGTGAGCAGTTCTTC. Protein: CASSPTATSRPQGEQFF. This chain joins TRBV7-2 and TRBJ2-1; 7 bases match TRBD2. Trimming cost V 5 bases and J 9 bases; bases outside gene matches: 19. The CDR3 is 17 amino acids. CDR1 is SGHTA and CDR2 is FQGNSA in the germline V gene.

This clonotype is labeled as medium-sized (0.01 to 0.1%). This CDR3 is CASSYILAGGFGEQFF. Here the CDR3 DNA reads TGTGCCAGCAGCTACATTCTAGCGGGGGGCTTCGGTGAGCAGTTCTTC. The chain couples TRBV7-8 to TRBJ2-1, with 11 bases aligning to TRBD2. V shed 4 bases, J shed 9 bases, and the junction held 11 bases outside the gene matches. CDR3 length: 16 amino acids. Germline V gene data show CDR1 as SGHVS and CDR2 as FQNEAQ.

There are many counts of this clonotype. The chain combines TRBV7-6 with TRBJ2-3; D not resolved. CDR1 is SGHVS and CDR2 is FNYEAQ in the germline V gene. This CDR3 comprises 16 residues. V was cut by 4 bases and J by 0 bases, with 14 bases left in between. This CDR3 is CASSYRQTTSTDTQYF. DNA for the CDR3: TGTGCCAGCAGCTATCGGCAGACCACTAGCACAGATACGCAGTATTTT.

This clonotype was observed a single time. The gene calls are TRBV28 and TRBJ2-5; 8 nucleotides agree with TRBD2. Germline V CDR1 and CDR2: MDHEN, SYDVKM. J lost 9 bases, V lost 5 bases, and 14 bases had no gene match. The CDR3 length is 15 residues. The DNA for the CDR3 is TGTGCCAGCAGTGGGAATAAGCGGGGGTATTTGTCCCAGTACTTC. This encodes CASSGNKRGYLSQYF.

The chain combines TRBV29-1 with TRBJ1-3; D remains unclear. Germline lookup yields CDR1 SQVTM and CDR2 ANQGSEA. This CDR3 comprises 13 residues. Trimming stripped 5 bases from V and 0 bases from J, with 8 bases between. CDR3 nucleotide sequence: TGCAGCGTTATACAGAGCTCTGGAAACACCATATATTTT. Amino acid sequence: CSVIQSSGNTIYF.

The chain employs TRBV6-1 and TRBJ2-5, with 12 bases matching TRBD2. In germline, CDR1 is MNHNS, CDR2 SASEGT. CDR3 length: 18 residues. V gave up 6 bases and J gave up 4 bases; unmatched junction bases: 15. The CDR3 nucleotides read TGTGCCAGCAGCGCTGAGCTGCCGACTAGCGGGGGACGAGAGACCCAGTACTTC. It is translated as CASSAELPTSGGRETQYF.

The rearrangement links TRBV18 to TRBJ2-2; possibly TRBD1 or TRBD2 for D (5 bases each). This CDR3 comprises 14 residues. The V end was cut by 6 bases, the J end by 6 bases, with 14 bases between. Per the germline V gene, CDR1 is KGHSH and CDR2 is LQKENI. The CDR3 bases are TGTGCCAGCTCTCCTAATCCGGGGCCCGGGGAGCTGTTTTTT. This encodes CASSPNPGPGELFF.

This clonotype has just a few counts. The rearrangement uses TRBV2 and TRBJ1-5, with D uncertain. The germline V gene encodes CDR1 SNHLY and CDR2 FYNNEI. V was clipped by 7 bases and J by 5 bases, with 9 bases between them. The CDR3 sequence is 12 residues long. The CDR3 region is CASNPEDQPQHF. The CDR3 DNA is TGTGCCAGCAACCCAGAGGATCAGCCCCAGCATTTT. Based on the CDR3 plus reference TRBV2 and TRBJ1-5, the full variable domain is EPEVTQTPSHQVTQMGQEVILRCVPISNHLYFYWYRQILGQKVEFLVSFYNNEISEKSEIFDDQFSVERPDGSNFTLKIRSTKLEDSAMYFCASNPEDQPQHFGDGTRLSIL.

The chain couples TRBV29-1 to TRBJ1-2; no firm D call. In germline, CDR1 is SQVTM, CDR2 ANQGSEA. V was trimmed by 6 bases and J by 5 bases, leaving 10 bases between them. The length of the CDR3 is 11 residues. The CDR3 is CSVPDGYGYTF. CDR3 DNA: TGCAGCGTACCGGACGGTTATGGCTACACCTTC.

This clonotype was seen a handful of times. The chain carries TRBV4-1 and TRBJ1-4; D is perhaps TRBD1 (5 bases). CDR1 is MGHRA and CDR2 is YSYEKL in the germline V gene. Trimming pared 4 bases from V and 3 bases from J, leaving 9 bases between. The CDR3 contains 14 residues. CDR3 residues: CASSRSTANEKLFF. DNA of the CDR3: TGCGCCAGCAGCCGATCGACAGCTAATGAAAAACTGTTTTTT.

This chain uses TRBV5-6 with TRBJ2-5, with a weak D call TRBD1 (5 bases). Trimming removed 6 bases at V and 5 bases at J, with 20 bases between. The CDR3 has 15 amino acids. From germline, CDR1 is SGHDT and CDR2 YYEEEE. The CDR3 spells CASIPAGFGVETQYF. DNA of the CDR3: TGTGCCAGCATTCCCGCAGGGTTCGGTGTTGAGACCCAGTACTTC.

The chain links TRBV6-1 to TRBJ2-7; weak D call: TRBD2 (5 bases). Trimming pared 5 bases from V and 0 bases from J, leaving 8 bases between. This CDR3 spans 13 amino acids. Germline CDR1 and CDR2: MNHNS and SASEGT. CDR3 in DNA: TGTGCCAGCAGTTACGGGATCTCCTACGAGCAGTACTTC. Protein: CASSYGISYEQYF.

This clonotype was counted a few times. CDR3 protein: CASSSHGDTIYF. DNA for the CDR3: TGTGCCAGCAGCTCCCACGGAGACACCATATATTTT. This sequence joins TRBV7-9 and TRBJ1-3; no clear D gene. V was pared by 4 bases and J by 8 bases, with 9 bases between. The germline V gene encodes CDR1 SEHNR and CDR2 FQNEAQ (reference sequence). CDR3 length: 12 amino acids.

At least ten counts were recorded for this clonotype. This chain uses TRBV7-2 with TRBJ2-1, with no clear D. The CDR3 is 15 residues long. The ends were cut back, 2 bases at V and 4 bases at J, with 12 bases in the middle. CDR1 and CDR2 from the germline V gene are SGHTA and FQGNSA. The CDR3 region is CASSLRSGNYNEQFF. Here the CDR3 DNA reads TGTGCCAGCAGCTTACGGTCAGGCAATTACAATGAGCAGTTCTTC.

In its sample, this clonotype was seen many times. The chain uses TRBV7-9 and TRBJ1-6; possible D gene TRBD1, 5 bases. The CDR3 contains 12 residues. The germline gives CDR1 SEHNR, CDR2 FQNEAQ (reference sequence). With 6 bases removed from V and 10 bases from J, the gap between germline ends came to 10 bases. As DNA, the CDR3 is TGTGCCAGCAGAGGGGTAGGATCACCCCTCCACTTT. Protein: CASRGVGSPLHF.